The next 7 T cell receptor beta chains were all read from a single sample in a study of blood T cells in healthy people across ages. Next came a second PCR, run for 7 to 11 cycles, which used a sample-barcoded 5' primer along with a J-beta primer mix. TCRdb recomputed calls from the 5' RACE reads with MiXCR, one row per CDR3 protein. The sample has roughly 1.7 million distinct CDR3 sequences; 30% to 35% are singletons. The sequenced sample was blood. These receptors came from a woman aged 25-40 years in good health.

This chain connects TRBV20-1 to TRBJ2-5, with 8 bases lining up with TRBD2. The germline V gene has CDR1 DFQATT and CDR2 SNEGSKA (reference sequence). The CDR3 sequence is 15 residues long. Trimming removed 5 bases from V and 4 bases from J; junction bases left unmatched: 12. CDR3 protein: CSAPPRGRYLETQYF. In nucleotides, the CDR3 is TGCAGTGCTCCCCCCCGCGGGAGGTACCTAGAGACCCAGTACTTC.

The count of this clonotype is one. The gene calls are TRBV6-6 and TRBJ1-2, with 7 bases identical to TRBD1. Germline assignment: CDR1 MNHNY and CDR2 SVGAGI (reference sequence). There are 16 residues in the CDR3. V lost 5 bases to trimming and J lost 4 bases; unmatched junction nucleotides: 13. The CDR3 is CASSHRQGTKLYGYTF. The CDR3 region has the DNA TGTGCCAGCAGTCACCGACAGGGTACGAAGCTCTATGGCTACACCTTC.

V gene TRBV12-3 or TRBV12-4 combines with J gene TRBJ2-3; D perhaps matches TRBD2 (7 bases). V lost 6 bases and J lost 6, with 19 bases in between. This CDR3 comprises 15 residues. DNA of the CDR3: TGTGCCAGCAGCCTGGGGGGGCAGAGTTCTGATACGCAGTATTTT. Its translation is CASSLGGQSSDTQYF.

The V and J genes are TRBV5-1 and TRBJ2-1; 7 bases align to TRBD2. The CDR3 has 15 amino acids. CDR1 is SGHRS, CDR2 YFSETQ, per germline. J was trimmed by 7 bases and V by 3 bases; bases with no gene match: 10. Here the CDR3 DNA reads TGCGCCAGCAGCTCTAACGCCAGGACTAGTAATGAGCAGTTCTTC. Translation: CASSSNARTSNEQFF.

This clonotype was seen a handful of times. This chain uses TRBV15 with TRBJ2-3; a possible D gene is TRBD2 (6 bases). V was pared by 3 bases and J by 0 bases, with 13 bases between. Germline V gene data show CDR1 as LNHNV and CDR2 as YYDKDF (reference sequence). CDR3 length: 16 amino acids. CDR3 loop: CATSRGDSLSTDTQYF. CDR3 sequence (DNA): TGTGCCACCAGCAGGGGGGACTCATTGAGCACAGATACGCAGTATTTT.

CDR3 DNA: TGCAGTGCCCCACCCGGCAGGGGCCCCTACAATGAGCAGTTCTTC. Translation gives CSAPPGRGPYNEQFF. The chain has TRBV20-1 and TRBJ2-1; tentative D call: TRBD1 (6 bases). Germline V CDR1 and CDR2: DFQATT, SNEGSKA (reference sequence). This CDR3 has 15 residues. V was trimmed by 6 bases and J by 2 bases, leaving 17 bases between them.

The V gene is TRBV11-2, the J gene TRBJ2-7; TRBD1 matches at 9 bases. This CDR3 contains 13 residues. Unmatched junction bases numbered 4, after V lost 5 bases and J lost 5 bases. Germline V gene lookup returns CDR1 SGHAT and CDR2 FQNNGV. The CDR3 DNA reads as TGTGCCAGCAGCCGGACAGGGGTTCACGAGCAGTACTTC. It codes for CASSRTGVHEQYF. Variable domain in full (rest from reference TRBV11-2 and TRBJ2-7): EAGVAQSPRYKIIEKRQSVAFWCNPISGHATLYWYQQILGQGPKLLIQFQNNGVVDDSQLPKDRFSAERLKGVDSTLKIQPAKLEDSAVYLCASSRTGVHEQYFGPGTRLTVT.